What follows are 27 T cell receptor beta chains derived from one specimen sequenced in a study of shared clonotypes between healthy human individuals. Profiling relied on immunoSEQ multiplex PCR, and the TCRdb table lists in-frame clones only, not all of them. The sample lists 2,500,000 or so clones, around 93% occurring once. Sequencing used naive CD4+ T cells from PBMCs. Subset given: CD45RA+ positively selected. The receptor source for this set is a man aged 18 to 29 in good health. Some clones in this sample may be carry-over from other donors' samples.

This clone appeared a single time. This rearrangement joins TRBV7-2 to TRBJ2-3; TRBD1 matches 7 bases. Germline CDR1 is SGHTA and CDR2 is FQGNSA. The CDR3 is made up of 15 amino acids. The V and J ends lost 5 bases and 1 base, in that order; junction bases with no gene match: 6. CDR3 amino acids: CASSQQGPGTDTQYF. DNA of the CDR3: TGTGCCAGCAGCCAACAGGGGCCGGGCACAGATACGCAGTATTTT.

The V gene is TRBV5-1, the J gene TRBJ2-7; the match to TRBD1 covers 8 bases. V dropped 0 bases and J dropped 4; count of bases not matched to a gene: 6. The CDR3 sequence is 15 residues long. Germline V CDR1 and CDR2: SGHRS, YFSETQ. CDR3 in amino acids: CASSLVAGDRYEQYF. Here the CDR3 DNA reads TGCGCCAGCAGCTTGGTAGCAGGGGACAGGTACGAGCAGTACTTC.

The chain has TRBV7-9 and TRBJ2-1; 9 nucleotides agree with TRBD2. The CDR3 runs 17 residues. J lost 2 bases, V lost 5 bases, and 10 bases had no gene match. Germline CDR1 and CDR2: SEHNR and FQNEAQ (reference sequence). CDR3 nucleotide sequence: TGTGCCAGCAGCCGGCCGGGGCTAGCGGGAACCTACAATGAGCAGTTCTTC. It is translated as CASSRPGLAGTYNEQFF.

The CDR3 DNA follows: TGTGCCAGCAGGCCCGCAGGGGGCACTGGAAACACCATATATTTT. It yields the protein CASRPAGGTGNTIYF. The rearrangement links TRBV6-1 to TRBJ1-3, with 8 bases lining up with TRBD1. Germline V gives CDR1 MNHNS, CDR2 SASEGT. This CDR3 is 15 amino acids long. Germline trimming cut 6 bases from V and 2 bases from J; bases unmatched to any gene: 6.

CDR3 nucleotides: TGTGCCAGTAGTATTGGGCAGGCGGGGAATCAGCCCCAGCATTTT. Encoded protein: CASSIGQAGNQPQHF. V gene TRBV19 combines with J gene TRBJ1-5; unclear D gene. Germline CDR1 LNHDA, CDR2 SQIVND (reference sequence). Trimming removed 3 bases at V and 4 bases at J, with 13 bases between. The CDR3 consists of 15 residues.

The CDR3 region is CASGSTSNTEAFF. The CDR3 DNA is TGTGCCAGCGGGAGCACATCGAACACTGAAGCTTTCTTT. J is TRBJ1-1 and V is TRBV28, with unresolved D. Trimming cost V 8 bases and J 1 base, with 11 bases left between them. Germline V CDR1 and CDR2: MDHEN, SYDVKM. This CDR3 region has 13 residues. The full variable domain, completed using reference TRBV28 and TRBJ1-1, is DVKVTQSSRYLVKRTGEKVFLECVQDMDHENMFWYRQDPGLGLRLIYFSYDVKMKEKGDIPEGYSVSREKKERFSLILESASTNQTSMYLCASGSTSNTEAFFGQGTRLTVV.

The rearrangement uses TRBV7-2 and TRBJ1-2; D possibly corresponds to TRBD1 (5 bases). The CDR3 is 15 residues long. The germline V gene encodes CDR1 SGHTA and CDR2 FQGNSA. The germline V and J ends were trimmed by 1 base and 7 bases, with 16 bases remaining between them. This chain's CDR3 is CASSLGGPALGGYTF. CDR3 coding DNA: TGTGCCAGCAGCTTAGGGGGACCGGCTCTAGGTGGCTACACCTTC.

This chain uses TRBV5-1 with TRBJ1-1, with a weak D call TRBD1 (5 bases). The length of the CDR3 is 14 residues. V dropped 4 bases and J dropped 1 base, with 11 bases sitting between them. The germline CDR1 and CDR2 sequences are SGHRS and YFSETQ. The CDR3 loop is CASSLGRPNTEAFF. The DNA of the CDR3 is TGCGCCAGCAGCCTGGGACGGCCGAACACTGAAGCTTTCTTT.

V is TRBV15 and J is TRBJ2-7; D call uncertain. The CDR3 spans 13 residues. Looked up from germline, CDR1 is LNHNV and CDR2 is YYDKDF (reference sequence). V was shortened by 3 bases and J by 2 bases, with 8 bases between the two germline ends. For the CDR3, the DNA is TGTGCCACCAGCAGCCTTGGAGCCTACGAGCAGTACTTC. This sequence encodes CATSSLGAYEQYF.

To note about this clone: At one end the junction does not follow the germline gene, possibly because of a read error. This chain links TRBV7-9 with TRBJ2-1; no firm D call. The CDR3 has 13 residues. Germline CDR1 and CDR2: SEHNR and FQNEAQ (reference sequence). Here the CDR3 DNA reads TGTGCCAGCAGCGTAGCTGGATACAATGAGCAGTTCTTC. It translates to CASSVAGYNEQFF.

The chain uses TRBV28 and TRBJ2-5; D possibly corresponds to TRBD2 (5 bases). There are 15 residues in the CDR3. The germline gives CDR1 MDHEN, CDR2 SYDVKM. The ends were cut back, 2 bases at V and 2 bases at J, with 12 bases in the middle. The DNA for the CDR3 is TGTGCCAGCAGTTTAGTTCGGGATACGCAAGAGACCCAGTACTTC. Amino acids: CASSLVRDTQETQYF. Using reference TRBV28 and TRBJ2-5 for the parts outside the CDR3, the full variable domain is DVKVTQSSRYLVKRTGEKVFLECVQDMDHENMFWYRQDPGLGLRLIYFSYDVKMKEKGDIPEGYSVSREKKERFSLILESASTNQTSMYLCASSLVRDTQETQYFGPGTRLLVL.

The CDR3 sequence is CASTLGGTGKETQYF. Written as DNA, the CDR3 is TGTGCCAGCACCCTCGGGGGGACAGGGAAAGAGACCCAGTACTTC. This chain uses TRBV7-6 with TRBJ2-5; 9 bases align to TRBD1. CDR3 length: 15 amino acids. The germline V gene has CDR1 SGHVS and CDR2 FNYEAQ. J was trimmed by 3 bases and V by 7 bases; bases with no gene match: 9.

The rearrangement links TRBV28 to TRBJ2-3; 7 bases line up with TRBD1. Germline assignment: CDR1 MDHEN and CDR2 SYDVKM. V lost 7 bases, J lost 5 bases, and 12 bases stayed unmatched. The CDR3 contains 15 residues. The CDR3 bases are TGTGCCAGCACTATAGGGGGCGCGGAGAGAGATACGCAGTATTTT. It codes for CASTIGGAERDTQYF. Together with reference TRBV28 and TRBJ2-3, the CDR3 gives the full variable domain: DVKVTQSSRYLVKRTGEKVFLECVQDMDHENMFWYRQDPGLGLRLIYFSYDVKMKEKGDIPEGYSVSREKKERFSLILESASTNQTSMYLCASTIGGAERDTQYFGPGTRLTVL.

The chain recombines TRBV28 with TRBJ2-3; 9 bases agree with TRBD1. V lost 1 base to trimming and J lost 2 bases; unmatched junction nucleotides: 4. Germline V lookup: CDR1 MDHEN, CDR2 SYDVKM. This CDR3 region has 16 residues. CDR3 amino acids: CASSLSGDRDTDTQYF. CDR3 DNA sequence: TGTGCCAGCAGTTTATCTGGGGACAGGGACACAGATACGCAGTATTTT.

The gene calls are TRBV28 and TRBJ1-1; D may be TRBD1 (5 bases). Deletions cut 8 bases from V and 4 bases from J, with 17 bases between. The CDR3 sequence is 14 residues long. In germline, CDR1 is MDHEN, CDR2 SYDVKM. This chain's CDR3 is CASSRPGWGTEAFF. In nucleotides, the CDR3 is TGTGCCAGCTCACGGCCAGGGTGGGGCACTGAAGCTTTCTTT. Together with reference TRBV28 and TRBJ1-1, the CDR3 gives the full variable domain: DVKVTQSSRYLVKRTGEKVFLECVQDMDHENMFWYRQDPGLGLRLIYFSYDVKMKEKGDIPEGYSVSREKKERFSLILESASTNQTSMYLCASSRPGWGTEAFFGQGTRLTVV.

This chain connects TRBV19 to TRBJ2-1, with D uncertain. In germline, CDR1 is LNHDA, CDR2 SQIVND (reference sequence). CDR3 length: 15 amino acids. Trimming removed 4 bases at V and 8 bases at J, with 18 bases between. The CDR3 DNA is TGTGCCAGTAGTACCTTGGGCAATCCTTTACATGAGCAGTTCTTC. Translation gives CASSTLGNPLHEQFF. The variable domain in full, with the rest retrieved from reference TRBV19 and TRBJ2-1, is DGGITQSPKYLFRKEGQNVTLSCEQNLNHDAMYWYRQDPGQGLRLIYYSQIVNDFQKGDIAEGYSVSREKKESFPLTVTSAQKNPTAFYLCASSTLGNPLHEQFFGPGTRLTVL.

This rearrangement joins TRBV5-8 to TRBJ2-1; 12 bases are shared with TRBD2. CDR1 and CDR2 (germline): SGHTS, YDEGEE. This CDR3 comprises 18 residues. Trimming cost V 0 bases and J 8 bases; bases outside gene matches: 12. The CDR3 coding sequence is TGTGCCAGCAGCTTGGTGGGGCTAGCGGGAGGGTTACAGGATGAGCAGTTCTTC. It encodes CASSLVGLAGGLQDEQFF.

This sequence joins TRBV9 and TRBJ1-1, with D perhaps matching TRBD1 (5 bases). The V gene lost 0 bases and the J gene lost 0 bases, with 9 bases spanning the gap. Germline V gene sequence: CDR1 SGDLS, CDR2 YYNGEE. The CDR3 length is 15 residues. This CDR3 reads CASSVVQGLNTEAFF. Written as DNA, the CDR3 is TGTGCCAGCAGCGTAGTCCAGGGTTTGAACACTGAAGCTTTCTTT. The entire variable domain, with the rest obtained from reference TRBV9 and TRBJ1-1, is as follows: DSGVTQTPKHLITATGQRVTLRCSPRSGDLSVYWYQQSLDQGLQFLIQYYNGEERAKGNILERFSAQQFPDLHSELNLSSLELGDSALYFCASSVVQGLNTEAFFGQGTRLTVV.

V usage is TRBV27 and J usage is TRBJ2-1, with 9 bases lining up with TRBD2. Germline CDR1 is MNHEY and CDR2 is SMNVEV (reference sequence). V trimming: 4 bases; J trimming: 12 bases; junction bases outside the gene matches: 19. The CDR3 runs to 17 residues. The CDR3 DNA reads TGTGCCAGCAGTTCCCCCCTTAGCGGGAGTGCCGGAGACGGGCAGTTCTTC. Amino acid sequence: CASSSPLSGSAGDGQFF.

For this clone: Other DNA sequences of this sample code for an identical CDR3. CDR3 loop: CASSVLALTYNEQFF. The CDR3 DNA is TGTGCCAGCAGCGTGCTAGCGTTGACCTACAATGAGCAGTTCTTC. The rearrangement joins TRBV9 to TRBJ2-1, with a tentative D call TRBD2 (6 bases). The CDR3 has 15 residues. Trimming took off 2 bases at V and 2 bases at J, with 11 bases between the two ends. Per germline, CDR1 SGDLS and CDR2 YYNGEE.

This chain joins TRBV6-5 and TRBJ1-1; D might be TRBD1 (6 bases). This CDR3 has 14 amino acids. The V end was cut by 6 bases, the J end by 3 bases, with 14 bases between. The germline V gene encodes CDR1 MNHEY and CDR2 SVGAGI. The DNA of the CDR3 is TGTGCCAGCAGCCAGGGGTTTACGGACACTGAAGCTTTCTTT. Its protein is CASSQGFTDTEAFF.

The chain uses TRBV25-1 and TRBJ1-3; 7 positions agree with TRBD1. With V trimmed by 6 bases and J by 3 bases, 8 bases remained unmatched. Germline CDR1 is MGHDK and CDR2 is SYGVNS. The CDR3 length is 15 residues. In DNA, the CDR3 is TGTGCCAGCAGGGCCGACAGGGTTGGTGGAAACACCATATATTTT. Its translation is CASRADRVGGNTIYF. Using reference TRBV25-1 and TRBJ1-3 for the parts outside the CDR3, the full variable domain is EADIYQTPRYLVIGTGKKITLECSQTMGHDKMYWYQQDPGMELHLIHYSYGVNSTEKGDLSSESTVSRIRTEHFPLTLESARPSHTSQYLCASRADRVGGNTIYFGEGSWLTVV.

The V call is TRBV11-3, the J call TRBJ2-6; D is uncertain. Germline CDR1 reads SGHNT; CDR2 reads YENEEA. V lost 5 bases and J lost 4, with 15 bases in between. The length of the CDR3 is 16 residues. CDR3 sequence reads: CASSHETIRGANVLTF. The CDR3 DNA reads as TGTGCCAGCAGCCACGAAACGATTCGGGGGGCCAACGTCCTGACTTTC.

The chain couples TRBV11-1 to TRBJ2-2; TRBD2 might be the D (5 bases). CDR1 and CDR2 (germline): SGHAT, FQDESV (reference sequence). V lost 5 bases and J 7 bases, leaving 11 bases between the germline ends. This CDR3 is built from 13 residues. CDR3 in amino acids: CASSRGSGGELFF. In nucleotides, the CDR3 is TGTGCCAGCAGCCGGGGATCGGGCGGGGAGCTGTTTTTT.

J is TRBJ1-3 and V is TRBV11-2; D is undetermined. Germline loops: CDR1 SGHAT, CDR2 FQNNGV. The CDR3 totals 19 residues. Trimming took 0 bases from V and 3 from J, leaving 21 bases between them. DNA of the CDR3: TGTGCCAGCAGCTTAGAGTCCCTACGAACGGGAATAATTGGAAACACCATATATTTT. Amino acid sequence: CASSLESLRTGIIGNTIYF.

Points on this clone: Other DNA sequences in the same sample also yield this CDR3. The chain couples TRBV5-4 to TRBJ2-7; D is undetermined. V was pared by 2 bases and J by 1 base, with 13 bases between. The germline V gene encodes CDR1 SGHNT and CDR2 YYREEE (reference sequence). The CDR3 consists of 15 residues. This chain's CDR3 is CASSFLGRSSYEQYF. In nucleotides, the CDR3 is TGTGCCAGCAGCTTTTTGGGCAGGTCGTCCTACGAGCAGTACTTC.

The rearrangement uses TRBV11-3 and TRBJ2-2; D gene uncertain. The CDR3 has 16 amino acids. V was pared by 1 base and J by 1 base, with 10 bases between. Germline CDR1 reads SGHNT; CDR2 reads YENEEA. The CDR3 nucleotides are TGTGCCAGCAGCTTAGTACCCGGTCGGAACACCGGGGAGCTGTTTTTT. It encodes CASSLVPGRNTGELFF.